The 28 T cell receptor beta chains below come from one sample, sequenced in a study of patients and donors after allogeneic stem cell transplantation. TCRdb independently ran MiXCR on the RT-PCR reads; one entry per CDR3 protein. Of about 8,800 distinct CDR3 sequences in the sample, approximately 4% were seen once. The specimen was blood, either unsorted or a sorted T cell fraction (not recorded which). Receptors originate from a human donor who was either an allogeneic HSCT recipient or a stem cell or donor lymphocyte infusion donor (not recorded which). It is not recorded whose cells these are; they may come from a transplant donor.

This clonotype appeared many times. DNA for the CDR3: TGTGCCAGCAGCTACCCGGGACTAGCGGGAGGTGAAGATACGCAGTATTTT. This translates into CASSYPGLAGGEDTQYF. This chain uses TRBV7-9 with TRBJ2-3; 15 bases map to TRBD2. V was pared by 4 bases and J by 5 bases, with 7 bases of the junction left unmatched. CDR1 and CDR2 (germline): SEHNR, FQNEAQ (reference sequence). This CDR3 comprises 17 residues.

This clonotype has ten or more counts. The chain joins TRBV10-2 to TRBJ2-3; 7 bases agree with TRBD1. V dropped 2 bases and J dropped 3; count of bases not matched to a gene: 11. The length of the CDR3 is 17 residues. From germline, CDR1 is WSHSY and CDR2 SAAADI. The DNA of the CDR3 is TGCGCCAGCAGTGAGACGACAGGGCAGATGAGGACAGATACGCAGTATTTT. This sequence encodes CASSETTGQMRTDTQYF.

This clonotype has at least ten counts. The gene calls are TRBV11-1 and TRBJ2-1, with a weak D call TRBD2 (6 bases). The CDR3 totals 18 residues. V lost 0 bases, J lost 6 bases, and 21 bases lay in between. Germline loops: CDR1 SGHAT, CDR2 FQDESV (reference sequence). Here the CDR3 DNA reads TGTGCCAGCAGCTTAGCGCTAACGGGCCTAGCGTGGAGCAATGAGCAGTTCTTC. Its translation is CASSLALTGLAWSNEQFF. The full variable domain, completed using reference TRBV11-1 and TRBJ2-1, is EAEVAQSPRYKITEKSQAVAFWCDPISGHATLYWYRQILGQGPELLVQFQDESVVDDSQLPKDRFSAERLKGVDSTLKIQPAELGDSAMYLCASSLALTGLAWSNEQFFGPGTRLTVL.

This clonotype was picked up many times. This chain uses TRBV12-3 or TRBV12-4 with TRBJ2-2; D ambiguous. The CDR3 is 14 amino acids. The V gene lost 2 bases and the J gene lost 5 bases, with 9 bases spanning the gap. In DNA, the CDR3 is TGTGCCAGCAGTTTACAACGACAAACCGGGGAGCTGTTTTTT. It yields the protein CASSLQRQTGELFF.

This clonotype was found many times. This chain links TRBV28 with TRBJ1-5; a possible D gene is TRBD1 (5 bases). The germline V gene has CDR1 MDHEN and CDR2 SYDVKM. V lost 6 bases, J lost 7 bases, and 16 bases lay in between. This CDR3 spans 14 amino acids. CDR3 DNA sequence: TGTGCCAGCAGCCGCCGGGGGGACTACCAGCCCCAGCATTTT. Its translation: CASSRRGDYQPQHF.

At least ten counts were recorded for this clonotype. This chain uses TRBV7-9 with TRBJ2-1; D is perhaps TRBD1 or TRBD2 (6 bases each). This CDR3 is built from 16 residues. Germline CDR1 and CDR2: SEHNR and FQNEAQ (reference sequence). V was shortened by 5 bases and J by 5 bases, with 19 bases between the two germline ends. Here the CDR3 reads CASSPKEGDMDNEQFF. The CDR3 DNA is TGTGCCAGCAGCCCAAAGGAGGGGGATATGGACAATGAGCAGTTCTTC.

This clonotype was detected many times. The chain's CDR3 is CASKPGPGELFF. CDR3 bases: TGTGCCAGCAAACCGGGACCCGGGGAGCTGTTTTTT. The chain carries TRBV25-1 and TRBJ2-2; TRBD1 or TRBD2 may be the D gene (5 bases each). V lost 7 bases and J 6 bases, leaving 9 bases between the germline ends. Looked up from germline, CDR1 is MGHDK and CDR2 is SYGVNS. The CDR3 totals 12 residues.

By sample share, this clonotype is medium-sized. V usage is TRBV25-1 and J usage is TRBJ2-1; TRBD2 is a possible D gene (6 bases). Germline CDR1 is MGHDK and CDR2 is SYGVNS. The V gene lost 4 bases and the J gene lost 5 bases, with 9 bases spanning the gap. The CDR3 totals 13 residues. In DNA, the CDR3 is TGTGCCAGCAGTGGATGGGGGGACAATGAGCAGTTCTTC. Its translation: CASSGWGDNEQFF.

This clonotype occurred many times. The chain has TRBV19 and TRBJ1-5; D perhaps matches TRBD1 (6 bases). The V end was cut by 0 bases, the J end by 2 bases, with 11 bases between. Per germline, CDR1 LNHDA and CDR2 SQIVND (reference sequence). The CDR3 spans 16 residues. In DNA form, the CDR3 reads TGTGCCAGTAGTATAGATCGCGGGGGCGGCAATCAGCCCCAGCATTTT. This encodes CASSIDRGGGNQPQHF.

This clonotype was detected ten times or more. V usage is TRBV28 and J usage is TRBJ2-5; 8 nucleotides line up with TRBD1. V dropped 7 bases and J dropped 5; count of bases not matched to a gene: 12. CDR1 and CDR2 from the germline V gene are MDHEN and SYDVKM. The CDR3 contains 15 residues. CDR3 sequence reads: CASIPRDRPIETQYF. CDR3 nucleotide sequence: TGTGCCAGCATCCCACGGGACAGGCCAATTGAGACCCAGTACTTC.

This clonotype was recorded at least ten times. CDR3 in amino acids: CASSLSTRYNQPQHF. CDR3 bases: TGTGCCAGCAGTTTGAGCACCCGGTACAATCAGCCCCAGCATTTT. The genes are TRBV12-3 or TRBV12-4 and TRBJ1-5; D gene ambiguous. The CDR3 has 15 amino acids. Trimming took off 3 bases at V and 3 bases at J, with 12 bases between the two ends.

This clonotype was seen ten or more times. CDR3 in amino acids: CASSPNGDEQYF. The DNA for the CDR3 is TGTGCCAGCAGCCCGAACGGGGACGAGCAGTACTTC. The chain combines TRBV11-2 with TRBJ2-7; TRBD2 might be the D (5 bases). The CDR3 runs to 12 residues. Germline values: CDR1 SGHAT, CDR2 FQNNGV. Deletions cut 5 bases from V and 5 bases from J, with 10 bases between.

By share, this clonotype counts as medium-sized. This chain links TRBV5-6 with TRBJ2-3; a possible D gene is TRBD1 (6 bases). The CDR3 covers 13 residues. Germline-derived CDR1 and CDR2 are SGHDT and YYEEEE. Trimming removed 4 bases at V and 4 bases at J, with 10 bases between. The CDR3 region is CASSATGSDTQYF. The CDR3 DNA reads TGTGCCAGCAGCGCTACAGGGTCAGATACGCAGTATTTT.

Relative to its sample, this clonotype is medium-sized. The chain recombines TRBV18 with TRBJ1-5; no reliable D call. V was clipped by 6 bases and J by 0 bases, with 9 bases between them. The CDR3 runs 14 residues. From germline, CDR1 is KGHSH and CDR2 LQKENI. CDR3 DNA sequence: TGTGCCAGCTCCCGGGAACATAGCAATCAGCCCCAGCATTTT. It is translated as CASSREHSNQPQHF.

There are many counts of this clonotype. This chain joins TRBV27 and TRBJ2-1; 7 nucleotides align to TRBD1. Germline values: CDR1 MNHEY, CDR2 SMNVEV (reference sequence). Trimming took 7 bases from V and 0 from J; bases not matched to a gene: 3. This CDR3 has 14 residues. CDR3 amino acids: CASKGASSYNEQFF. CDR3 bases: TGTGCCAGCAAGGGGGCTAGCTCCTACAATGAGCAGTTCTTC.

This clonotype showed up many times. The chain joins TRBV5-1 to TRBJ2-1; TRBD1 matches 7 bases. The germline CDR1 and CDR2 sequences are SGHRS and YFSETQ. This CDR3 is built from 14 residues. V dropped 2 bases and J dropped 6; count of bases not matched to a gene: 5. The DNA of the CDR3 is TGCGCCAGCAGCTTAGGACAGGAGAGCAATGAGCAGTTCTTC. It is translated as CASSLGQESNEQFF.

The sample holds many counts of this clonotype. The chain is built from TRBV7-8 and TRBJ1-5; D is uncertain. CDR1 is SGHVS and CDR2 is FQNEAQ in the germline V gene. The V end was cut by 3 bases, the J end by 5 bases, with 11 bases between. There are 14 residues in the CDR3. CDR3 protein: CASSFSLGDQPQHF. The CDR3 DNA is TGTGCCAGCAGCTTTTCTCTAGGAGATCAGCCCCAGCATTTT.

This clonotype was recorded many times. This chain uses TRBV20-1 with TRBJ2-3; TRBD1 matches at 9 bases. V gave up 6 bases and J gave up 2 bases; unmatched junction bases: 12. Germline CDR1 and CDR2: DFQATT and SNEGSKA (reference sequence). The CDR3 is made up of 16 amino acids. In nucleotides, the CDR3 is TGCAGTGCAACGGCTCGGGACAGGGCCTACACAGATACGCAGTATTTT. The encoded protein is CSATARDRAYTDTQYF.

This clonotype was seen at least ten times. V is TRBV18 and J is TRBJ2-2; D remains unclear. Trimming pared 7 bases from V and 1 base from J, leaving 13 bases between. This CDR3 contains 15 residues. Per the germline V gene, CDR1 is KGHSH and CDR2 is LQKENI. CDR3 amino acids: CASYTWAENTGELFF. CDR3 DNA sequence: TGTGCCAGCTACACGTGGGCGGAGAACACCGGGGAGCTGTTTTTT.

This clonotype appeared many times. The chain employs TRBV24-1 and TRBJ2-1, with D unresolved. CDR1 and CDR2 from the germline V gene are KGHDR and SFDVKD. The CDR3 consists of 13 residues. Between the trimmed V and J ends, which lost 3 bases and 4 bases, there was a span of 6 bases. DNA for the CDR3: TGTGCCACCAGTGATGCCTCTTACAATGAGCAGTTCTTC. It encodes CATSDASYNEQFF.

This clonotype was counted many times. The chain couples TRBV6-5 to TRBJ1-6, with a possible D match to TRBD1 (6 bases). This CDR3 spans 14 amino acids. V shed 6 bases and J shed 10 bases, with 16 bases lying between them. The germline gives CDR1 MNHEY, CDR2 SVGAGI. The DNA for the CDR3 is TGTGCCAGCAGAAACCAGGGGATGGGATCACCCCTCCACTTT. As protein: CASRNQGMGSPLHF.

At least ten counts were recorded for this clonotype. This rearrangement joins TRBV5-1 to TRBJ2-1; TRBD1 agrees at 9 bases. Per germline, CDR1 SGHRS and CDR2 YFSETQ. The CDR3 has 13 residues. V lost 7 bases to trimming and J lost 6 bases; unmatched junction nucleotides: 5. The CDR3 nucleotides read TGCGCCAGCGGCCTGACAGGGGGCAATGAGCAGTTCTTC. It specifies CASGLTGGNEQFF.

By sample fraction, this clonotype is medium-sized. The rearrangement uses TRBV7-9 and TRBJ2-5, with D unclear. Trimming took off 1 base at V and 4 bases at J, with 13 bases between the two ends. Germline-derived CDR1 and CDR2 are SEHNR and FQNEAQ (reference sequence). The CDR3 has 15 amino acids. CDR3 nucleotide sequence: TGTGCCAGCAGCTTAGATGGAGCGATCCGAGAGACCCAGTACTTC. Its protein product is CASSLDGAIRETQYF.

Judged by abundance, this clonotype is medium-sized. The V call is TRBV12-3 or TRBV12-4, the J call TRBJ2-3, with D possibly matching TRBD2 (6 bases). This CDR3 is built from 15 residues. Trimming pared 3 bases from V and 6 bases from J, leaving 16 bases between. DNA for the CDR3: TGTGCCAGCAGTTTCGGCCAGGCCGCGGGGGATACGCAGTATTTT. This sequence encodes CASSFGQAAGDTQYF.

The sample holds many counts of this clonotype. V usage is TRBV4-3 and J usage is TRBJ2-3; TRBD1 matches at 9 bases. Germline V CDR1 and CDR2: LGHNA, YSLEER. The V segment lost 4 bases and the J segment 1 base; nucleotides outside the gene matches: 3. The CDR3 covers 15 residues. The CDR3 sequence: CASSPRDRGTDTQYF. The CDR3 coding sequence is TGCGCCAGCAGCCCCCGGGACAGGGGCACAGATACGCAGTATTTT.

This clonotype counts as medium-sized. The chain recombines TRBV20-1 with TRBJ2-3, with 13 bases fitting TRBD2. Per germline, CDR1 DFQATT and CDR2 SNEGSKA (reference sequence). This CDR3 comprises 14 residues. Trimming cost V 6 bases and J 8 bases; bases outside gene matches: 8. As DNA, the CDR3 is TGCAGTGCAAAACTAGCGGGAGGGCCCCCTACGCAGTATTTT. As protein: CSAKLAGGPPTQYF.

This clonotype was detected many times. V and J are TRBV9 and TRBJ1-1; a possible D gene is TRBD1 (6 bases). Germline V gene lookup returns CDR1 SGDLS and CDR2 YYNGEE. The length of the CDR3 is 15 residues. Trimming took 3 bases from V and 5 from J, leaving 17 bases between them. The CDR3 is CASSEEVGGGTEAFF. The CDR3 DNA reads TGTGCCAGCAGCGAAGAGGTCGGAGGGGGTACTGAAGCTTTCTTT.

By share of the sample, this clonotype is medium-sized. V is TRBV12-3 or TRBV12-4 and J is TRBJ1-2; D gene unclear. The CDR3 spans 12 residues. V gave up 5 bases and J gave up 7 bases, with 11 bases separating them. CDR3 loop: CASSPPTGGYTF. The DNA of the CDR3 is TGTGCCAGCAGTCCTCCGACTGGTGGCTACACCTTC.